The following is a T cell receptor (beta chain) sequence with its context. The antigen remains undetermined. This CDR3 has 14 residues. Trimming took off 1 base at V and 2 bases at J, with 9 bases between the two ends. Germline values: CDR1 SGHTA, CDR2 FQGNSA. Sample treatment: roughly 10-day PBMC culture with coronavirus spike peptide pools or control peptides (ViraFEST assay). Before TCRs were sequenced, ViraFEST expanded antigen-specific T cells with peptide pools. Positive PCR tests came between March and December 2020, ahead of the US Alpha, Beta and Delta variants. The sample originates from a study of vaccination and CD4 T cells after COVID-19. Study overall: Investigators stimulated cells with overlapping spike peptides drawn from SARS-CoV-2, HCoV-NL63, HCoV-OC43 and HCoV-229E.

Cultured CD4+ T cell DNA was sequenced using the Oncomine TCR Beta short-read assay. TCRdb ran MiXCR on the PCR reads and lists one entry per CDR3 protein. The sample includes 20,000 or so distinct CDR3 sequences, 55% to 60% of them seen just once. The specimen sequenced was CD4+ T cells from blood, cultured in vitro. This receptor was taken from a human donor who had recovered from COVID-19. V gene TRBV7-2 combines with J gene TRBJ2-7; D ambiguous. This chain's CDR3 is CASSLESSPYEQYF. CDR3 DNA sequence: TGTGCCAGCAGCTTAGAGTCTTCGCCCTACGAGCAGTACTTC.